The present T cell receptor (beta chain) was sequenced within a study of cytomegalovirus exposure and HLA in healthy donors. General study results and limits: An analysis was carried out later, and it reportedly showed fewer N-insertions in an Asian-associated ancestry cluster than the 666-donor mean.

Primers for the PCR totalled 60 Vbeta and 13 Jbeta. TCRdb's table, derived via immunoSEQ multiplex PCR, lists solely in-frame clones and lacks some. Of 130,000 to 150,000 clones in the sample, almost 85% are singletons; the top ten hold around a tenth. On this clone: Its specificity is not known.

The specimen was PBMCs. This TCR came from an older woman in good health and CMV-seropositive.

The CDR3 spells CASSLSGDGTEAFF. The CDR3 nucleotides read TGTGCCAGCAGCCTTAGCGGGGATGGCACTGAAGCTTTCTTT. The rearrangement joins TRBV7-9 to TRBJ1-1; D gene uncertain. With 5 bases removed from V and 4 bases from J, the gap between germline ends came to 14 bases. CDR1 and CDR2 from the germline V gene are SEHNR and FQNEAQ (reference sequence). The CDR3 sequence is 14 residues long.